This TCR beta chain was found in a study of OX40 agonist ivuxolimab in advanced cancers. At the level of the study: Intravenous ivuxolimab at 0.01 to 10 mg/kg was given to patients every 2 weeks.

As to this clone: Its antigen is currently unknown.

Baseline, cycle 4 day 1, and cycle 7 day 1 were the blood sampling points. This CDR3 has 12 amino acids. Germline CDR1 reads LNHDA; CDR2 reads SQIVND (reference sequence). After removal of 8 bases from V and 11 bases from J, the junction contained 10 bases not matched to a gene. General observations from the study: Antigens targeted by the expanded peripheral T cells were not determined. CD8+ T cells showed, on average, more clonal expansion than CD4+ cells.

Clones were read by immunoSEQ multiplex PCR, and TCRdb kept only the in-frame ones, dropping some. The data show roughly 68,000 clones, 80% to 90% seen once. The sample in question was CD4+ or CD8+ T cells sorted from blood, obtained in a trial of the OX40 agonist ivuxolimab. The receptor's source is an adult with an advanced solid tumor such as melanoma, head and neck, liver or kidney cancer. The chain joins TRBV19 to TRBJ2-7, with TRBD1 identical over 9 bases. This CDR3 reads CASSTTGGAEYF. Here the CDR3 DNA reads TGTGCCAGTTCTACGACAGGGGGGGCCGAGTACTTC.